A single T cell receptor (beta chain) is shown here with its context. The junction and the germline gene differ at one end; a read error may be behind it. Clones were sequenced by immunoSEQ multiplex PCR, and TCRdb holds only the in-frame ones, with some missing. Counted here are 90,000 or so clones, 81% occurring once; the ten biggest clones make up around 27%. The sample belongs to a study of blood T cell repertoires in COVID-19. Background on the study: Nucleic acid was either cDNA or gDNA, and it came from T cells, B-cell-depleted T cells, or PBMCs.

This CDR3 region has 15 residues. Germline-derived CDR1 and CDR2 are MNHNS and SASEGT. The V gene is TRBV6-1, the J gene TRBJ2-7, with 8 positions matching TRBD1. The sequencing input was peripheral blood. The TCR was taken from a man older than 75 with active or convalescent COVID-19. The chain's CDR3 is CASSEVIQGAGEQYF. CDR3 nucleotide sequence: TGTGCCAGCAGCGAAGTTATCCAGGGGGCGGGGGAGCAGTACTTC.